This TCR beta chain was observed in a study of control samples from healthy donors and cancer patients (TCRdb year 2020). Its CDR3 holds 14 amino acids, cysteine through phenylalanine. Solely the CDR3 DNA is kept, with 42 bases framed from the first base. CDR1 and CDR2, looked up from the germline V gene, are MNHEY and SVGAGI. V sheds 6 bases and J sheds 0 bases, leaving 12 bases between their ends. Receptor amplification or capture employed the immunoSEQ multiplex PCR assay. The source is immuneACCESS, and TCRdb retained only in-frame sequences with V and J called. Part of the clones is not carried over; for the studies checked, unresolved V genes explain less than half of this, and the remainder is unexplained. The sample profile shows 100,000 to 150,000 clones; about 95% of them were found once. The ten largest make up around 3.6% of the sample. On this clone itself: Its antigen remains unidentified. It has no much larger one-base neighbor in the sample; base qualities were not kept.

This clonotype was obtained from a man aged 30-40 years in good health. The sequence joins TRBV6-5 to TRBJ2-7; too little of a D gene remains to name it. Sequencing used blood. The DNA is TGTGCCAGCAGCTCCGACGGAGCCTCCTACGAGCAGTACTTC. Its protein product is CASSSDGASYEQYF.